Detailed here is one TCR beta chain. Germline V gene lookup returns CDR1 GTSNPN and CDR2 SVGIG (reference sequence). CDR3 length: 17 residues. V lost 2 bases and J lost 5; bases outside the gene matches: 11. The cohort comprised adults aged roughly 18 to 100 years residing in 20 to 30 US areas. Clinical histories supplied by participants themselves formed the basis of cohort assignment. The assay was immunoSEQ multiplex PCR, and TCRdb's table has in-frame clones only and misses some. The sample lists about 400,000 clones; about 87% were seen once. The data belong to a study of blood T cell repertoires in COVID-19. Overall study: Specimens from acute and convalescent COVID-19 originated in the United States, Italy and Spain. T cells, B-cell-depleted T cells, or PBMCs provided the cDNA or gDNA that served as material.

This rearrangement joins TRBV30 to TRBJ1-4; TRBD1 matches at 10 bases. This TCR was sampled from a man aged 35 to 55 in a cohort exposed to, infected with or recovered from COVID-19 (not recorded which). The sequencing input was PBMCs or T cells enriched from blood (not recorded which). The CDR3 reads CAWSSSDRGWRNEKLFF. In nucleotides, the CDR3 is TGTGCCTGGAGTTCTTCGGACAGGGGGTGGCGGAATGAAAAACTGTTTTTT.